The clone carrying this T cell receptor beta chain showed up just a few times. Antigen unknown. This sample was included in a study of response to subunit inactivated influenza vaccine. Trimming cost V 7 bases and J 5 bases, with 14 bases left between them. Germline V gene data show CDR1 as MNHNS and CDR2 as SASEGT. CDR3 length equals 14 residues. Study findings and constraints: New T cells are recruited in small numbers by each seasonal influenza vaccination, according to the authors' suggestion.

MiXCR, run by TCRdb on the RT-PCR reads, gives a single entry per CDR3 protein. The sample has 160,000 or so distinct CDR3 sequences; roughly a tenth are singletons. The genes are TRBV6-1 and TRBJ2-2; D is unresolved. The sequencing here drew on non-naive T cells sorted from PBMCs, taken roughly 6 weeks after vaccination. This clonotype was obtained from a man between 50 and 59 years old who received an inactivated influenza vaccine. The CDR3 loop reads CASIGTAATGELFF. The CDR3 DNA is TGTGCCAGCATTGGAACAGCTGCTACCGGGGAGCTGTTTTTT.